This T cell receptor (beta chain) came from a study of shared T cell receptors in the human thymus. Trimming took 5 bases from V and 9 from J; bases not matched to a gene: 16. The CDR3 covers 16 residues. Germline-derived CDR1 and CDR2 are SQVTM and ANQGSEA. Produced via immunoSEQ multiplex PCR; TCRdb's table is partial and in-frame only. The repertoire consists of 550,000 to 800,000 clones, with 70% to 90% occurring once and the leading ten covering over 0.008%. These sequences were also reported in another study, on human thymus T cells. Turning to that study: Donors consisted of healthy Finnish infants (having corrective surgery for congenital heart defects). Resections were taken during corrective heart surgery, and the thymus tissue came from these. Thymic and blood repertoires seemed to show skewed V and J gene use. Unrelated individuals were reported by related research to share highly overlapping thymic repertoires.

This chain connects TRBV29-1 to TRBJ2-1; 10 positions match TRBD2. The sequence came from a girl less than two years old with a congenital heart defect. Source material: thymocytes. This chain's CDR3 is CSVWWPSGGAGGEQFF. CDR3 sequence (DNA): TGCAGCGTTTGGTGGCCGAGCGGGGGGGCTGGGGGTGAGCAGTTCTTC.